This TCR beta chain was documented in a study of blood T cells in healthy people across ages. Findings and limits, study-wide: Unknown donor CMV status possibly confounded expanded clonotype changes. Strong correlation was found linking TCR beta diversity to naive T cell percentage.

Of note for this clonotype: Its antigen is not known.

Per sample, extraction of total RNA gave at least 5.5 micrograms in every case. CDR3 size: 15 residues. The germline V and J ends were trimmed by 8 bases and 1 base, with 17 bases remaining between them. Germline CDR1 is LGHNA and CDR2 is YNFKEQ. Then a second PCR, running roughly 7 to 11 cycles, was carried out with a sample-barcoded 5' primer and a J-beta primer mix. Every cDNA molecule carried a tag from a template-switch adaptor bearing 12 random nucleotides. TCRdb used MiXCR to reprocess the 5' RACE reads, holding one entry per CDR3 protein. The sample includes about 680,000 distinct CDR3 sequences, more than 40% of them seen just once.

The rearrangement joins TRBV4-2 to TRBJ1-1, with D tentatively TRBD1 (5 bases). The sequenced sample was blood. The clonotype was recovered from a woman aged 60-75 years in good health. CDR3 loop: CASGGFWGGNTEAFF. CDR3 DNA: TGTGCCAGCGGGGGATTTTGGGGAGGGAACACTGAAGCTTTCTTT.